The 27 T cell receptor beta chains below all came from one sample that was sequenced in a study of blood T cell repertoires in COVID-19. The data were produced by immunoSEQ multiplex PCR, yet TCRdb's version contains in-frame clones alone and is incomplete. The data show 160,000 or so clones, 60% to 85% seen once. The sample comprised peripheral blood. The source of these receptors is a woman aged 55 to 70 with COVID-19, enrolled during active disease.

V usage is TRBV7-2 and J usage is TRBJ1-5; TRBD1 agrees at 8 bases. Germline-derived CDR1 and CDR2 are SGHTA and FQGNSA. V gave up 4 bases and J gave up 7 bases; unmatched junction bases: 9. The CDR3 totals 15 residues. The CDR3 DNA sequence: TGTGCCAGCAGCTCCGAACAGGGGGTAGACCAGCCCCAGCATTTT. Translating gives CASSSEQGVDQPQHF. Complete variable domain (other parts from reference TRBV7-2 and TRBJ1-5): GAGVSQSPSNKVTEKGKDVELRCDPISGHTALYWYRQSLGQGLEFLIYFQGNSAPDKSGLPSDRFSAERTGGSVSTLTIQRTQQEDSAVYLCASSSEQGVDQPQHFGDGTRLSIL.

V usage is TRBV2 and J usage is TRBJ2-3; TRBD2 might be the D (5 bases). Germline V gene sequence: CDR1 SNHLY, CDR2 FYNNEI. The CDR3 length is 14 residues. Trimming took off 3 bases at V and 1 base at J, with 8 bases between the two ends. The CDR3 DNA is TGTGCCAGCAGTGAGGGGAGCCGCACAGATACGCAGTATTTT. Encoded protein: CASSEGSRTDTQYF.

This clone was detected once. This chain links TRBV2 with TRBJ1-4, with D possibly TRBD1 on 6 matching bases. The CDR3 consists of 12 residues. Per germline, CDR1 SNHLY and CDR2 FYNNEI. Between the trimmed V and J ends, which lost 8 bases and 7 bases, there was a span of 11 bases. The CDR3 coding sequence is TGTGCCAGCGGGCCGACAGGTGAAAAACTGTTTTTT. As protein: CASGPTGEKLFF. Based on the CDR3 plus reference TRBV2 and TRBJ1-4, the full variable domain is EPEVTQTPSHQVTQMGQEVILRCVPISNHLYFYWYRQILGQKVEFLVSFYNNEISEKSEIFDDQFSVERPDGSNFTLKIRSTKLEDSAMYFCASGPTGEKLFFGSGTQLSVL.

CDR3 nucleotides: TGTGCCAGCAGCTCCCGGGGACAGGACTATGGCTACACCTTC. It encodes CASSSRGQDYGYTF. The V and J genes are TRBV7-2 and TRBJ1-2, with TRBD1 identical over 8 bases. V gave up 4 bases and J gave up 3 bases; unmatched junction bases: 4. The CDR3 runs to 14 residues. CDR1 is SGHTA and CDR2 is FQGNSA in the germline V gene.

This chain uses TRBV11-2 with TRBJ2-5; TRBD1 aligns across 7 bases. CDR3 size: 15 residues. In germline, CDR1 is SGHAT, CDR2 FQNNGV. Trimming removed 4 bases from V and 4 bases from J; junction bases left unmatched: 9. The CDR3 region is CASSWNRAGGETQYF. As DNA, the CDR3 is TGTGCCAGCAGCTGGAACAGGGCAGGGGGAGAGACCCAGTACTTC.

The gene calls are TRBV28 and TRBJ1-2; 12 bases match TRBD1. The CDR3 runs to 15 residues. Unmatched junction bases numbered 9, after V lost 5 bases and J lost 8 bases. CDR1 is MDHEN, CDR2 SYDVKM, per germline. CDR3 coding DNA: TGTGCCAGCAGTGTCCCGGGACAGGGGGCGAGGGGCTACACCTTC. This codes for CASSVPGQGARGYTF.

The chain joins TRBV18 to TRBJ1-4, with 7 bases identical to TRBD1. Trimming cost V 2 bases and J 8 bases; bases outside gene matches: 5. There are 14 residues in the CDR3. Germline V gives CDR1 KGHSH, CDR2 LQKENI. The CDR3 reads CASSPDRTGEKLFF. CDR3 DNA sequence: TGTGCCAGCTCACCAGACCGGACAGGCGAAAAACTGTTTTTT.

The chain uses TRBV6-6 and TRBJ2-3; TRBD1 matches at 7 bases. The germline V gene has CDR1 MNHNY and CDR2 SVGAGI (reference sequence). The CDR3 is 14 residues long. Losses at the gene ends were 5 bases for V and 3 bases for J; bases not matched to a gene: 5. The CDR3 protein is CASSIPRGTDTQYF. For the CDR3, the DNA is TGTGCCAGCAGTATCCCCAGGGGGACAGATACGCAGTATTTT.

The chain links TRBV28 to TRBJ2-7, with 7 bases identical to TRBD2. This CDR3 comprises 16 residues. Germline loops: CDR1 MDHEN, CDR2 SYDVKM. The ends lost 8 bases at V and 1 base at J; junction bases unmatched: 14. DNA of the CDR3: TGTGCCAGCGTTTATGCTGGGTCCGGGAGGTCCTACGAGCAGTACTTC. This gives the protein CASVYAGSGRSYEQYF.

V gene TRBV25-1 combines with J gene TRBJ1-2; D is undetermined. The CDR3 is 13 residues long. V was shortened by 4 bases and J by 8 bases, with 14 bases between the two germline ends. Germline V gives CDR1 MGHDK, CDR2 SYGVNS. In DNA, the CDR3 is TGTGCCAGCAGTGGACTCCCAACTAGGGGCTACACCTTC. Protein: CASSGLPTRGYTF.

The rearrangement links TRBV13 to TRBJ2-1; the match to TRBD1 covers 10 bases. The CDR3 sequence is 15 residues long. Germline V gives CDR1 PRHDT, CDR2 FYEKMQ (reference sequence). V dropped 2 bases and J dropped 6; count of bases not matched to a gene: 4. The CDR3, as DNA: TGTGCCAGCAGCTTAAGTAGGACAGGGGGCAATGAGCAGTTCTTC. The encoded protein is CASSLSRTGGNEQFF.

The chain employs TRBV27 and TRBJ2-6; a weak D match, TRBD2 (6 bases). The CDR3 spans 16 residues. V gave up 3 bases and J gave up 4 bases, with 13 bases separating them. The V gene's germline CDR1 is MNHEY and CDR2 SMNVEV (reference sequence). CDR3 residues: CASSFQGAGGANVLTF. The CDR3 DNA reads TGTGCCAGCAGTTTCCAGGGCGCGGGGGGGGCCAACGTCCTGACTTTC.

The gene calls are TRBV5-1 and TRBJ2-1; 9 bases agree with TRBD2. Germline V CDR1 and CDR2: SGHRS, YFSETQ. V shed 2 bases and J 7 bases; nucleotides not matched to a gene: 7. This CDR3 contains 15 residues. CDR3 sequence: CASSFLVAGENEQFF. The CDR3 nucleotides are TGCGCCAGCAGCTTCTTAGTAGCGGGGGAAAATGAGCAGTTCTTC.

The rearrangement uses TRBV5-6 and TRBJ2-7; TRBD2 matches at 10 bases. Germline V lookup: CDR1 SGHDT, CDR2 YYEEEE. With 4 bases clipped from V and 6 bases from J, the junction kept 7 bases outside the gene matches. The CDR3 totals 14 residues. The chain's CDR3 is CASSLGLAASEQYF. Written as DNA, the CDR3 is TGTGCCAGCAGCCTCGGACTAGCGGCCTCCGAGCAGTACTTC. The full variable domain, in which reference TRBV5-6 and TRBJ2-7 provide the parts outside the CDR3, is DAGVTQSPTHLIKTRGQQVTLRCSPKSGHDTVSWYQQALGQGPQFIFQYYEEEERQRGNFPDRFSGHQFPNYSSELNVNALLLGDSALYLCASSLGLAASEQYFGPGTRLTVT.

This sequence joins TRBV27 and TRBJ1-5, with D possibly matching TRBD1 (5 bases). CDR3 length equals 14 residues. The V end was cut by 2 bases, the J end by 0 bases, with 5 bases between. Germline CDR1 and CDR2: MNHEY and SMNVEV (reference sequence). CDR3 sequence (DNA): TGTGCCAGCAGTTTAACAGGTAGCAATCAGCCCCAGCATTTT. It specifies CASSLTGSNQPQHF.

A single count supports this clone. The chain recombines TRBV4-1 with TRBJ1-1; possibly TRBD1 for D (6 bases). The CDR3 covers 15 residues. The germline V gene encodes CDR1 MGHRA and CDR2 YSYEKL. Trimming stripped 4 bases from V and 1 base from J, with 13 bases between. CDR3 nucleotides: TGCGCCAGCAGCCGAACCCCAGGGGAGAACACTGAAGCTTTCTTT. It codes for CASSRTPGENTEAFF.

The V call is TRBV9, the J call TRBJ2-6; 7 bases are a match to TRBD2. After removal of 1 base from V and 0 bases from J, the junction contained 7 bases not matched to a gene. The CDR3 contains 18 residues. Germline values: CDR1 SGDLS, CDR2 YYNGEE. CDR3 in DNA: TGTGCCAGCAGCGTATGGACTAGGAACCCCTCTGGGGCCAACGTCCTGACTTTC. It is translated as CASSVWTRNPSGANVLTF.

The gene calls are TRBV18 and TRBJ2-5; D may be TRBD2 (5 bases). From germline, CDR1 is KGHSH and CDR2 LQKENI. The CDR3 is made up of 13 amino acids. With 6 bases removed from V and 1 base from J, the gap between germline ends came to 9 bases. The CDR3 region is CASSRTSQETQYF. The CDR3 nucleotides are TGTGCCAGCTCGCGGACTTCCCAAGAGACCCAGTACTTC.

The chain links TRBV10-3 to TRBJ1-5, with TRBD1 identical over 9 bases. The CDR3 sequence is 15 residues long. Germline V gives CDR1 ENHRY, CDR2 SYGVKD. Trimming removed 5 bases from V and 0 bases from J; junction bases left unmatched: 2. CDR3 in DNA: TGTGCCATCAGTCAGGACAGGGGTAGCAATCAGCCCCAGCATTTT. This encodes CAISQDRGSNQPQHF.

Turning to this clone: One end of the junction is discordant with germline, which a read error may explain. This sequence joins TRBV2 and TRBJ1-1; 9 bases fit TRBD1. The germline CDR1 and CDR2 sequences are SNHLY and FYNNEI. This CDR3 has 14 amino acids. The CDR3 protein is CASSEVPGQGRTFF. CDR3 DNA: TGTGCCAGCAGCGAAGTCCCGGGACAGGGACGGACTTTCTTT. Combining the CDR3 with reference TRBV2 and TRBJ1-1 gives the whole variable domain EPEVTQTPSHQVTQMGQEVILRCVPISNHLYFYWYRQILGQKVEFLVSFYNNEISEKSEIFDDQFSVERPDGSNFTLKIRSTKLEDSAMYFCASSEVPGQGRTFFGQGTRLTVV.

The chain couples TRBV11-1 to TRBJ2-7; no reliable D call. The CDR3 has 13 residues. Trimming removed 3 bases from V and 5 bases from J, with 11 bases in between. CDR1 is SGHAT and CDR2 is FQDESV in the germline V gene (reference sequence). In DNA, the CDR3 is TGTGCCAGCAGCTTGGGTACAGCCGACGAGCAGTACTTC. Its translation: CASSLGTADEQYF.

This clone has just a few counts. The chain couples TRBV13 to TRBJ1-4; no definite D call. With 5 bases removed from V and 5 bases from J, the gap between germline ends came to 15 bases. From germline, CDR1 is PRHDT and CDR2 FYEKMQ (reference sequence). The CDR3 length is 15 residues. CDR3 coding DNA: TGTGCCAGCAGCCAATACGGCGGAACCAATGAAAAACTGTTTTTT. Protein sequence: CASSQYGGTNEKLFF.

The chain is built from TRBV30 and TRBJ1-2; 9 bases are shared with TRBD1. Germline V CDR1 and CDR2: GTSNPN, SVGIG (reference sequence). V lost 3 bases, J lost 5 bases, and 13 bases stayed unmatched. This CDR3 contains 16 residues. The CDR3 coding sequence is TGTGCCTGGAGCCGGGACAGGGTCTTGCGTGGGTATGGCTACACCTTC. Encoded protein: CAWSRDRVLRGYGYTF.

As DNA, the CDR3 is TGTGCCAGCAGCTTGGCGCCTAGAGGCGAGCAGTTCTTC. Protein: CASSLAPRGEQFF. The genes are TRBV5-4 and TRBJ2-1; D ambiguous. Germline V lookup: CDR1 SGHNT, CDR2 YYREEE (reference sequence). V was clipped by 0 bases and J by 10 bases, with 11 bases between them. The CDR3 is 13 residues long.

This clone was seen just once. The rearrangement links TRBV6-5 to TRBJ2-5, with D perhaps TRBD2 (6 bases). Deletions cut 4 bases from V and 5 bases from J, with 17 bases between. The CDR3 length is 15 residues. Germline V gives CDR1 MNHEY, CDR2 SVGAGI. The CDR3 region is CASSSTLTGGETQYF. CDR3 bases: TGTGCCAGCAGTTCCACCCTTACTGGGGGGGAGACCCAGTACTTC.

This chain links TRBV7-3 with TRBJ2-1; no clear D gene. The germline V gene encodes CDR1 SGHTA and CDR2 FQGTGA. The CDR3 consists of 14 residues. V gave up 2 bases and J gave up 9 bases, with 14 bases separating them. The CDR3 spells CASSLGAPRSEQFF. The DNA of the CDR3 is TGTGCCAGCAGCTTAGGCGCCCCCCGGAGTGAGCAGTTCTTC. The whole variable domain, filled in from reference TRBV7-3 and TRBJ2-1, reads GAGVSQTPSNKVTEKGKYVELRCDPISGHTALYWYRQSLGQGPEFLIYFQGTGAADDSGLPNDRFFAVRPEGSVSTLKIQRTERGDSAVYLCASSLGAPRSEQFFGPGTRLTVL.

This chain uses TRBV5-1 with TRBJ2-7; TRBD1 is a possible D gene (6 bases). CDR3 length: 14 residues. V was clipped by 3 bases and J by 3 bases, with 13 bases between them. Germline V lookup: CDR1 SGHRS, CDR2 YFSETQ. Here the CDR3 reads CASSSMMTGYEQYF. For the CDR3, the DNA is TGCGCCAGCAGCTCCATGATGACAGGCTACGAGCAGTACTTC.